One and the same sample provided the 4 T cell receptor beta chains below, sequenced in a study of persistence of HIV-infected CD4 T cells. The antigens for these receptors are not known. Sequencing used immunoSEQ version 4 in survey mode. Here immunoSEQ multiplex PCR was the method, and the copy in TCRdb shows in-frame clones only, minus some. Altogether 40,000 to 55,000 clones are present, approximately 90% being singletons, with the ten largest covering about 3.5%. Cells were stimulated nonspecifically with anti-CD3/anti-CD28 magnetic beads. Responding CD4+ T cells were sorted by upregulation of both CD40 ligand and CD69. The material sequenced was CD4+ T cells sorted from PBMCs after roughly 18-hour stimulation, taken from a patient who received antiretroviral therapy. The source is an adult woman with HIV who was CMV-seropositive.

The chain joins TRBV1 to TRBJ2-5. TRBV1 is a pseudogene locus. CDR3 length: 14 amino acids. CDR3 DNA: TGCACCGTCAGGTCGGGACCGATGAAAGAGACCCAGTACTTC. It translates to CTVRSGPMKETQYF.

The chain carries TRBV6-9 and TRBJ2-3, with D possibly matching TRBD2 (5 bases). V was clipped by 7 bases and J by 6 bases, with 17 bases between them. The CDR3 covers 14 residues. Germline lookup yields CDR1 MNHGY and CDR2 SVAAGI. The chain's CDR3 is CASTLGRPGDTQYF. CDR3 in DNA: TGTGCCAGCACCCTTGGACGCCCGGGGGATACGCAGTATTTT.

The V call is TRBV9, the J call TRBJ2-2, with unresolved D. Germline V CDR1 and CDR2: SGDLS, YYNGEE. The CDR3 consists of 14 residues. The V end was cut by 0 bases, the J end by 3 bases, with 6 bases between. For the CDR3, the DNA is TGTGCCAGCAGCGTAGCAGTTGACACCGGGGAGCTGTTTTTT. Translation: CASSVAVDTGELFF.

The rearrangement links TRBV5-1 to TRBJ2-1; D is undetermined. This CDR3 spans 14 amino acids. The V end was cut by 0 bases, the J end by 6 bases, with 10 bases between. Germline assignment: CDR1 SGHRS and CDR2 YFSETQ. CDR3 bases: TGCGCCAGCAGCTTGGCGAGGCGGAGCAATGAGCAGTTCTTC. Translation gives CASSLARRSNEQFF.